These 4 T cell receptor beta chains share one sample of origin, sequenced in a study of T cell responses to AZD1222 COVID-19 vaccine (dated by TCRdb to the early 2020s). The method was the immunoSEQ multiplex PCR assay. The table comes from immuneACCESS by way of TCRdb, which keeps in-frame sequences with V and J called. Part of the clones is missing from these tables; in studies checked, under half for an unresolved V gene and the rest for unknown reasons. In this sample the table shows about 120,000 clones, 90% to 95% of which occur a single time. The top ten clonotypes cover 2.9% of the sample. Taken with the paper, the label for time point translates to: baseline before first vaccination. Sequencing was performed on peripheral blood, taken on day 0 of AZD1222 vaccination. These receptors all come from an adult in good health.

The V gene is TRBV2, the J gene TRBJ1-1; 7 bases map to TRBD1. This CDR3 is 10 amino acids long. The junction had 5 bases not matched to a gene; V was cut back by 11 bases and J by 8 bases. Germline loops: CDR1 SNHLY, CDR2 FYNNEI. This CDR3 is CADGQVEAFF. CDR3 DNA: TGTGCCGACGGACAGGTCGAAGCTTTCTTT.

Regarding this clone: One junction end disagrees with the germline gene, perhaps due to a read error. The chain uses TRBV6-5 and TRBJ2-7; a weak D match, TRBD1 (5 bases). CDR1 and CDR2 from the germline V gene are MNHEY and SVGAGI. The CDR3 is 13 amino acids. CDR3 DNA sequence: TGTGCCACCAGTCAGGGTCCCGGTTACGAGCAGTACTTC. Amino acid sequence: CATSQGPGYEQYF.

The chain combines TRBV11-3 with TRBJ2-2; the D is unclear. Deletions cut 6 bases from V and 0 bases from J, with 11 bases between. The CDR3 loop spans 15 amino acids. The germline gives CDR1 SGHNT, CDR2 YENEEA. The CDR3 protein is CASSAGPANTGELFF. In nucleotides, the CDR3 is TGTGCCAGCAGTGCCGGGCCTGCGAACACCGGGGAGCTGTTTTTT.

The chain recombines TRBV9 with TRBJ2-5, with TRBD1 matching over 11 bases. V was clipped by 0 bases and J by 5 bases; unmatched bases: 6. This CDR3 comprises 16 residues. Per germline, CDR1 SGDLS and CDR2 YYNGEE. CDR3 nucleotides: TGTGCCAGCAGCGTAGTAGGACAGGGGGCCGGTGAGACCCAGTACTTC. This sequence encodes CASSVVGQGAGETQYF.